This TCR beta chain was sequenced for a study of CD8 T cells in Susac syndrome. This clonotype came up once. Its antigen is as yet unknown. V shed 8 bases, J shed 3 bases, and the junction held 8 bases outside the gene matches. CDR1 and CDR2 (germline): GTSNPN, SVGIG (reference sequence). The CDR3 is made up of 13 amino acids. The RNA, 0.5 to 1 ug, was put through reverse transcription using random hexamers. TCRdb reanalysed the immunoSEQ multiplex PCR reads using MiXCR and keeps one entry per CDR3 protein. The table lists 95,000 to 150,000 distinct CDR3 sequences, approximately 96% of them singletons. Findings of the study overall: CD8+ clonal expansion in Susac was maximal in TEMRA cells and in active patients.

Both CD4+ and CD8+ T cells were negatively isolated, and TEMRA cells underwent FACS enrichment. The TCR was taken from a human donor with Susac syndrome. The rearrangement joins TRBV30 to TRBJ1-1; 8 nucleotides line up with TRBD1. The specimen sequenced was CD8+ T cells from PBMCs. CDR3 sequence (DNA): TGTGCCGGACAGGGAGGGTACCACACTGAAGCTTTCTTT. Translated, it gives CAGQGGYHTEAFF.